What follows describes a single T cell receptor (beta chain). Authors' processing steps: By means of reference gene primer amplification, nucleated cell counts were estimated. Profiling relied on immunoSEQ multiplex PCR, and the TCRdb table lists in-frame clones only, not all of them. The V and J calls and clone size are taken from that table; D and trimming were inferred from the DNA. The repertoire holds over 75,000 clones, with more than 60% as singletons. This entry belongs to a study of blood T cell repertoires in COVID-19. Study context: The United States, Italy and Spain were the sources of the acute and convalescent COVID-19 samples. T cells, B-cell-depleted T cells, or PBMCs provided the cDNA or gDNA that served as material.

V lost 4 bases and J 5 bases, leaving 11 bases between the germline ends. The CDR3 sequence is 12 residues long. CDR1 GTSNPN and CDR2 SVGIG come from the germline V gene (reference sequence). The chain uses TRBV30 and TRBJ1-1; possibly TRBD1 for D (5 bases). The source material was peripheral blood. This receptor was obtained from a human donor in a cohort sampled during active COVID-19. CDR3 residues: CAWNRRVTEAFF. The CDR3 DNA reads as TGTGCCTGGAATCGCAGGGTGACTGAAGCTTTCTTT.